This T cell receptor beta chain was documented in a study of blood T cell repertoires in COVID-19. Study background: Samples taken during acute and convalescent COVID-19 were collected in the United States, Italy and Spain. The analysed material was cDNA or gDNA that came from T cells, B-cell-depleted T cells, or PBMCs.

The J segment lost 5 bases and the V segment lost 0 bases, leaving 15 bases of the junction unmatched. This CDR3 spans 18 amino acids. CDR1 is SGHAT, CDR2 FQNNGV, per germline. As processed by the authors: From reference gene primer amplification, estimates of nucleated cell counts were derived. The method was immunoSEQ multiplex PCR; TCRdb's version includes in-frame clones alone and lacks a portion of them. The DNA gave D and trimming, while V, J and clone size come from that table. This sample carries under 300,000 clones, 88% of them seen once, and the ten largest clones take 0.7% to 0.85%. Sequenced input: peripheral blood. This clonotype was obtained from a woman in her 30s with acute or convalescent COVID-19. This chain connects TRBV11-2 to TRBJ2-7; TRBD1 agrees at 8 bases. CDR3 sequence (DNA): TGTGCCAGCAGCTTAGATTGGTTGACTGGACAGGGTCTCCACGAGCAGTACTTC. Protein product: CASSLDWLTGQGLHEQYF.